The T cell receptor (beta chain) under discussion was sequenced for a study of T-cell memory formation after mild COVID-19. Study conclusions and caveats: Clones contracting over day 15 to 85 were CD4/CD8 balanced, with later expanders leaning CD4+.

This clonotype has a handful of counts. The antigen remains undetermined. The ends were cut back, 6 bases at V and 2 bases at J, with 8 bases in the middle. The CDR3 has 13 amino acids. Constant-segment-primed 5'RACE gave TCR alpha and TCR beta cDNA libraries with sample barcodes and UMIs. TCRdb reprocessed the 5' RACE reads via MiXCR and lists one record per CDR3 protein. The sample has about 290,000 distinct CDR3 sequences; around 15% are singletons. The chain has TRBV12-3 or TRBV12-4 and TRBJ1-3; perhaps TRBD1 as D (5 bases). The TCR originated in a man between 18 and 35 years old who had mild COVID-19 (a few samples of this study predate the infection). Cell type and time point are not known. Sequencing was done on a sample of PBMCs or a T cell subset sorted from them (not recorded which). The CDR3 region is CASRPGTGNTIYF. The DNA of the CDR3 is TGTGCCAGCAGGCCAGGGACTGGAAACACCATATATTTT.